This T cell receptor (beta chain) was observed in a study of T cell responses to AZD1222 COVID-19 vaccine. Points from the study as a whole: The peak T cell response came first, and repertoires were sampled only after it. Seropositive AZD1222 recipients at baseline numbered only six or seven. Spike-specific TCR breadth and depth rose after two AZD1222 doses. Mostly white British, mostly female donors; authors suggested clonal diversity may be underestimated.

This CDR3 spans 14 amino acids. The table came from immunoSEQ multiplex PCR; TCRdb's copy has only in-frame clones and leaves some out. This repertoire shows around 170,000 clones, roughly 93% found once; its top ten account for 0.99%. On this clone itself: As yet, its antigen is unknown.

The material sequenced was peripheral blood, taken on day 0 of AZD1222 vaccination. V usage is TRBV12-2 and J usage is TRBJ1-5; the table calls TRBD1, which could not be checked here. TRBV12-2 is a recognized pseudogene. This TCR was sampled from an adult in good health. Written as DNA, the CDR3 is TGTGCAAGTCGCTACCAGGGGGCGGATCAGCCCCAGCATTTT. Protein sequence: CASRYQGADQPQHF.